One sample yielded the 32 T cell receptor beta chains listed below, sequenced in a study of blood T cell repertoires in COVID-19. Sequencing was performed with immunoSEQ multiplex PCR; in TCRdb, only in-frame clones are kept and a portion is missing. The sample includes 170,000 or so clones, roughly four fifths of them seen just once. The sample taken for sequencing was peripheral blood. Receptors were obtained from a woman in her sixties or seventies with COVID-19, enrolled during active disease.

The chain uses TRBV28 and TRBJ2-1; 9 bases map to TRBD1. Germline lookup yields CDR1 MDHEN and CDR2 SYDVKM. The trim removed 10 bases at V and 5 bases at J, leaving 15 bases unmatched. The CDR3 loop spans 16 amino acids. This CDR3 is CATTRYGTGKDNEQFF. For the CDR3, the DNA is TGTGCCACCACACGGTACGGGACAGGGAAAGACAATGAGCAGTTCTTC.

The chain recombines TRBV15 with TRBJ2-5; TRBD1 matches 8 bases. Germline lookup yields CDR1 LNHNV and CDR2 YYDKDF (reference sequence). The CDR3 covers 16 residues. Trimming at V came to 5 bases and at J to 2 bases, leaving 10 bases not matched to a gene. CDR3 bases: TGTGCCACCAGCGGAGGGACAGGTCTTGGGCAAGAGACCCAGTACTTC. Its translation is CATSGGTGLGQETQYF.

This clone was observed a few times. The genes are TRBV2 and TRBJ1-2; 7 bases match TRBD1. Trimming removed 6 bases from V and 8 bases from J; junction bases left unmatched: 9. The CDR3 is made up of 13 amino acids. The germline V gene has CDR1 SNHLY and CDR2 FYNNEI. The CDR3, as DNA: TGTGCCAGCAGCTGGACAGGCGGGGAGGGCTACACCTTC. It encodes CASSWTGGEGYTF.

The V call is TRBV4-3, the J call TRBJ2-3, with 8 positions matching TRBD1. V was pared by 0 bases and J by 3 bases, with 5 bases of the junction left unmatched. This CDR3 spans 16 amino acids. From germline, CDR1 is LGHNA and CDR2 YSLEER. CDR3 bases: TGCGCCAGCAGCCAAGATGACAGGGGCCTTACAGATACGCAGTATTTT. Translating gives CASSQDDRGLTDTQYF.

This chain uses TRBV19 with TRBJ1-1; the D is unclear. The CDR3 consists of 14 residues. Germline V gene lookup returns CDR1 LNHDA and CDR2 SQIVND (reference sequence). Trimming removed 9 bases at V and 1 base at J, with 15 bases between. CDR3 loop: CASEFFGGNTEAFF. The DNA for the CDR3 is TGTGCCAGCGAATTCTTTGGCGGGAACACTGAAGCTTTCTTT.

The chain employs TRBV28 and TRBJ1-2; the match to TRBD1 covers 7 bases. The V segment lost 5 bases and the J segment 4 bases; nucleotides outside the gene matches: 1. The CDR3 runs to 12 residues. Germline loops: CDR1 MDHEN, CDR2 SYDVKM. The CDR3 DNA is TGTGCCAGCAGTGGACAGGTCTATGGCTACACCTTC. Protein: CASSGQVYGYTF.

This chain connects TRBV3-1 (or the pseudogene TRBV3-2) to TRBJ1-2, with unresolved D. The CDR3 contains 13 residues. CDR1 is LGHDT, CDR2 YNNKEL, per germline (reference sequence). V was pared by 2 bases and J by 7 bases, with 11 bases between. The CDR3 reads CASSQKGGSGYTF. The CDR3 DNA follows: TGTGCCAGCAGCCAAAAGGGAGGAAGTGGCTACACCTTC.

The rearrangement uses TRBV30 and TRBJ2-5, with 7 bases identical to TRBD2. This CDR3 spans 14 amino acids. Germline V gene sequence: CDR1 GTSNPN, CDR2 SVGIG (reference sequence). V lost 0 bases, J lost 5 bases, and 6 bases stayed unmatched. The CDR3 bases are TGTGCCTGGAGTGTGGGAGGGGCCGGGGAGACCCAGTACTTC. This translates into CAWSVGGAGETQYF.

This chain uses TRBV6-6 with TRBJ2-1; D is unclear. The CDR3 totals 11 residues. Looked up from germline, CDR1 is MNHNY and CDR2 is SVGAGI (reference sequence). The V end lost 6 bases, the J end lost 8 bases, and 8 bases lay between the germline ends. CDR3 in amino acids: CASRVVYEQFF. Written as DNA, the CDR3 is TGTGCCAGCAGAGTAGTCTATGAGCAGTTCTTC.

DNA of the CDR3: TGCGCCAGCAGCCAGGCAGGGGGAGGCCAAGAGACCCAGTACTTC. This translates into CASSQAGGGQETQYF. The chain couples TRBV4-3 to TRBJ2-5; possibly TRBD1 for D (7 bases). CDR1 and CDR2 from the germline V gene are LGHNA and YSLEER. The CDR3 loop spans 15 amino acids. Trimming removed 3 bases from V and 1 base from J, with 12 bases in between.

The rearrangement links TRBV4-1 to TRBJ2-1, with 9 bases aligning to TRBD1. Germline V gives CDR1 MGHRA, CDR2 YSYEKL. With V trimmed by 1 base and J by 4 bases, 8 bases remained unmatched. This CDR3 contains 17 residues. The CDR3 bases are TGCGCCAGCAGCCAAGTGGGGACAGGGCTCGATTACAATGAGCAGTTCTTC. Amino acid sequence: CASSQVGTGLDYNEQFF.

The chain has TRBV6-6 and TRBJ2-7; 8 nucleotides match TRBD2. This CDR3 is built from 16 residues. The ends lost 0 bases at V and 3 bases at J; junction bases unmatched: 7. The V gene's germline CDR1 is MNHNY and CDR2 SVGAGI (reference sequence). The CDR3, as DNA: TGTGCCAGCAGTTACTCGAATAGGGCGGGGGGCTACGAGCAGTACTTC. Encoded protein: CASSYSNRAGGYEQYF.

This chain joins TRBV6-1 and TRBJ1-3; no firm D call. Germline-derived CDR1 and CDR2 are MNHNS and SASEGT. This CDR3 comprises 13 residues. Between the trimmed V and J ends, which lost 0 bases and 7 bases, there was a span of 7 bases. The CDR3 sequence: CASSEAPRNTIYF. Written as DNA, the CDR3 is TGTGCCAGCAGTGAAGCCCCCCGGAACACCATATATTTT.

This clone was counted once. CDR3 DNA sequence: TGTGCCAGCAGCGCCCAAGACAGGGGGAGAATAAAGGTTGGCTCTGGAAACACCATATATTTT. Encoded protein: CASSAQDRGRIKVGSGNTIYF. The genes are TRBV9 and TRBJ1-3, with 9 bases fitting TRBD1. The CDR3 runs 21 residues. V was pared by 3 bases and J by 0 bases, with 19 bases of the junction left unmatched. The germline gives CDR1 SGDLS, CDR2 YYNGEE.

The genes are TRBV4-1 and TRBJ2-7, with 7 positions matching TRBD1. The CDR3 is 14 residues long. Germline CDR1 and CDR2: MGHRA and YSYEKL. V shed 4 bases and J 2 bases; nucleotides not matched to a gene: 5. The CDR3 is CASSPGQVPYEQYF. The CDR3, as DNA: TGCGCCAGCAGCCCTGGACAGGTTCCCTACGAGCAGTACTTC.

V and J are TRBV7-2 and TRBJ2-7, with D possibly TRBD1 on 5 matching bases. Germline loops: CDR1 SGHTA, CDR2 FQGNSA. The CDR3 is 12 residues long. The V end lost 4 bases, the J end lost 4 bases, and 8 bases lay between the germline ends. The CDR3 bases are TGTGCCAGCAGCTGGAAGGGGTACGAGCAGTACTTC. Encoded protein: CASSWKGYEQYF.

The chain has TRBV5-8 and TRBJ2-7; TRBD1 matches 8 bases. This CDR3 is built from 15 residues. The junction had 11 bases not matched to a gene; V was cut back by 7 bases and J by 2 bases. CDR1 SGHTS and CDR2 YDEGEE come from the germline V gene. CDR3 sequence reads: CASPLVDRAAYEQYF. In DNA form, the CDR3 reads TGTGCCAGCCCCCTGGTGGACAGGGCGGCCTACGAGCAGTACTTC.

The gene calls are TRBV6-5 and TRBJ2-3; no clear D. This CDR3 is built from 16 residues. Trimming took off 2 bases at V and 0 bases at J, with 12 bases between the two ends. CDR1 and CDR2 from the germline V gene are MNHEY and SVGAGI. The CDR3 region is CASSYGSLSSTDTQYF. CDR3 DNA: TGTGCCAGCAGTTACGGCTCGCTTTCTAGCACAGATACGCAGTATTTT.

The chain links TRBV6-5 to TRBJ1-1; the D is unclear. The CDR3 has 14 amino acids. From germline, CDR1 is MNHEY and CDR2 SVGAGI. The ends were cut back, 6 bases at V and 2 bases at J, with 13 bases in the middle. This CDR3 is CASRGGRQNTEAFF. For the CDR3, the DNA is TGTGCCAGCAGGGGAGGGCGCCAAAACACTGAAGCTTTCTTT.

The gene calls are TRBV6-4 and TRBJ2-1, with TRBD1 matching over 8 bases. Germline V gene sequence: CDR1 MRHNA, CDR2 SNTAGT. The junction had 8 bases not matched to a gene; V was cut back by 4 bases and J by 9 bases. The CDR3 consists of 14 residues. CDR3 sequence: CASSVEDRVGEQFF. CDR3 nucleotides: TGTGCCAGCAGTGTTGAGGACAGGGTTGGTGAGCAGTTCTTC.

CDR3 in amino acids: CASSLGLALTTNEQFF. The CDR3 nucleotides read TGCGCCAGCAGCTTGGGGCTAGCGCTCACAACCAATGAGCAGTTCTTC. The genes are TRBV5-1 and TRBJ2-1; possibly TRBD2 for D (6 bases). In germline, CDR1 is SGHRS, CDR2 YFSETQ. The CDR3 extends over 16 amino acids. V lost 0 bases to trimming and J lost 6 bases, with 16 bases between them.

The V call is TRBV5-1, the J call TRBJ2-3; D is unresolved. The germline V gene has CDR1 SGHRS and CDR2 YFSETQ. The length of the CDR3 is 11 residues. V dropped 7 bases and J dropped 6 bases, with 9 bases sitting between them. CDR3 nucleotides: TGCGCCAGCGGAGAGCAGGATACGCAGTATTTT. This codes for CASGEQDTQYF. The entire variable domain, with the rest obtained from reference TRBV5-1 and TRBJ2-3, is as follows: KAGVTQTPRYLIKTRGQQVTLSCSPISGHRSVSWYQQTPGQGLQFLFEYFSETQRNKGNFPGRFSGRQFSNSRSEMNVSTLELGDSALYLCASGEQDTQYFGPGTRLTVL.

On this clone: Germline and junction disagree at one end, which may indicate a read error. This chain joins TRBV7-2 and TRBJ2-5, with a possible D match to TRBD1 (5 bases). Germline CDR1 and CDR2: SGHTA and FQGNSA. The CDR3 loop spans 13 amino acids. In DNA, the CDR3 is TGTGCCAGCAACTTAGGGGTGGGCCAGACCCAGTACTTC. This gives the protein CASNLGVGQTQYF.

V is TRBV10-3 and J is TRBJ2-7; 13 bases fit TRBD2. The germline CDR1 and CDR2 sequences are ENHRY and SYGVKD. The V gene end was trimmed by 5 bases and the J gene end by 4 bases; junction bases not matched to a gene: 14. This CDR3 spans 18 amino acids. In nucleotides, the CDR3 is TGTGCCATCAGTATTGCCGGGACTAGCGGGATTTCGCCATACGAGCAGTACTTC. Encoded protein: CAISIAGTSGISPYEQYF.

The V gene is TRBV28, the J gene TRBJ1-3; the D is unclear. V lost 6 bases, J lost 2 bases, and 5 bases lay in between. The CDR3 loop spans 12 amino acids. The germline gives CDR1 MDHEN, CDR2 SYDVKM. CDR3 nucleotides: TGTGCCAGCAGCCTACCTGGAAACACCATATATTTT. Encoded protein: CASSLPGNTIYF.

The gene calls are TRBV7-2 and TRBJ2-1, with a weak D call TRBD2 (6 bases). Trimming removed 5 bases at V and 1 base at J, with 18 bases between. CDR1 and CDR2 from the germline V gene are SGHTA and FQGNSA. The CDR3 extends over 17 amino acids. Written as DNA, the CDR3 is TGTGCCAGCAGCGCCTCCAAAACCGCGGGGTCCTACAATGAGCAGTTCTTC. Its protein is CASSASKTAGSYNEQFF. The variable domain in full, completed from reference TRBV7-2 and TRBJ2-1, reads GAGVSQSPSNKVTEKGKDVELRCDPISGHTALYWYRQSLGQGLEFLIYFQGNSAPDKSGLPSDRFSAERTGGSVSTLTIQRTQQEDSAVYLCASSASKTAGSYNEQFFGPGTRLTVL.

The gene calls are TRBV7-8 and TRBJ2-3; 7 nucleotides align to TRBD1. The germline gives CDR1 SGHVS, CDR2 FQNEAQ. After removal of 3 bases from V and 9 bases from J, the junction contained 6 bases not matched to a gene. The CDR3 loop spans 13 amino acids. CDR3 DNA: TGTGCCAGCAGCTTGACCCAACAGGGGACGCAGTATTTT. Translation: CASSLTQQGTQYF.

The rearrangement joins TRBV28 to TRBJ1-2; TRBD1 aligns across 8 bases. J lost 8 bases, V lost 2 bases, and 7 bases had no gene match. The CDR3 extends over 14 amino acids. Germline CDR1 is MDHEN and CDR2 is SYDVKM. The CDR3 loop is CASSLTQGASGYTF. The CDR3 DNA reads as TGTGCCAGCAGTTTAACTCAGGGGGCTAGCGGCTACACCTTC.

J is TRBJ1-1 and V is TRBV29-1; D perhaps matches TRBD1 (6 bases). Between the trimmed V and J ends, which lost 4 bases and 3 bases, there was a span of 12 bases. The germline V gene has CDR1 SQVTM and CDR2 ANQGSEA. This CDR3 comprises 13 residues. Here the CDR3 reads CSVGRGADTEAFF. DNA for the CDR3: TGCAGCGTTGGACGGGGGGCGGACACTGAAGCTTTCTTT.

V and J are TRBV25-1 and TRBJ1-4, with a possible D match to TRBD1 (6 bases). The CDR3 runs to 16 residues. Germline V gives CDR1 MGHDK, CDR2 SYGVNS. With 4 bases removed from V and 6 bases from J, the gap between germline ends came to 18 bases. The CDR3 loop is CASSGGQISTDEKLFF. The CDR3 DNA is TGTGCCAGCAGTGGCGGACAGATTTCCACCGATGAAAAACTGTTTTTT.

This rearrangement joins TRBV7-9 to TRBJ2-7; TRBD2 matches 10 bases. This CDR3 has 16 amino acids. Trimming at V came to 0 bases and at J to 2 bases, leaving 4 bases not matched to a gene. CDR1 is SEHNR and CDR2 is FQNEAQ in the germline V gene (reference sequence). CDR3: CASSLAASGRAYEQYF. CDR3 in DNA: TGTGCCAGCAGCTTAGCCGCTAGCGGGAGAGCCTACGAGCAGTACTTC.

The chain is built from TRBV5-1 and TRBJ1-5, with TRBD1 matching 9 bases. There are 16 residues in the CDR3. Per the germline V gene, CDR1 is SGHRS and CDR2 is YFSETQ. V gave up 0 bases and J gave up 6 bases; unmatched junction bases: 7. The CDR3, as DNA: TGCGCCAGCAGCTTGGCCGGAAGGGACAGGGCTCAGCCCCAGCATTTT. It yields the protein CASSLAGRDRAQPQHF. Full variable domain (remainder filled in from reference TRBV5-1 and TRBJ1-5): KAGVTQTPRYLIKTRGQQVTLSCSPISGHRSVSWYQQTPGQGLQFLFEYFSETQRNKGNFPGRFSGRQFSNSRSEMNVSTLELGDSALYLCASSLAGRDRAQPQHFGDGTRLSIL.